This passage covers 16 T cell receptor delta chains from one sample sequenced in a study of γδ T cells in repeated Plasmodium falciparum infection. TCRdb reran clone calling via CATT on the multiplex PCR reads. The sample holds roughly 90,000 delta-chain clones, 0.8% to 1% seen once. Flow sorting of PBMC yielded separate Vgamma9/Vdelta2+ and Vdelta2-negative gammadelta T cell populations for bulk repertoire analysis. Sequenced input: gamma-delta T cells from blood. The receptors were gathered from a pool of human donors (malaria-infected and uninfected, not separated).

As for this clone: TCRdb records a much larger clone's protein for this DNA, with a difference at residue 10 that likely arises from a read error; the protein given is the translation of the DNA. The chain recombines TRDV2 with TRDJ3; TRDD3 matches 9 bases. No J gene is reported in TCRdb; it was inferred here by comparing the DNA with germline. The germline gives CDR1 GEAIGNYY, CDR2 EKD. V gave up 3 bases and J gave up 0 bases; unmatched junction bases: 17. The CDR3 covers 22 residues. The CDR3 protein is CACDSILGELTPSSWDTRQMFF. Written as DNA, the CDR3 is TGTGCCTGTGACTCAATACTGGGGGAGTTGACCCCGAGCTCCTGGGACACCCGACAGATGTTTTTC.

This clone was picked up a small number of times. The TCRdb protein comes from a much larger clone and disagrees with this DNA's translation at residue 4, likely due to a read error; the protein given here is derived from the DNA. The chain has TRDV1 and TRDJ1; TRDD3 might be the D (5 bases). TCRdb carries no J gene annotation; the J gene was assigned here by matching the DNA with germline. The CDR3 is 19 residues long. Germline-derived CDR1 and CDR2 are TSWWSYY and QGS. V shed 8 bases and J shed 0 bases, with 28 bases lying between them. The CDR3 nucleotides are TGTGCTCTTAGGAGACGTTCCAAACAGGTGGGGACTTACACCGATAAACTCATCTTT. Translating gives CALRRRSKQVGTYTDKLIF.

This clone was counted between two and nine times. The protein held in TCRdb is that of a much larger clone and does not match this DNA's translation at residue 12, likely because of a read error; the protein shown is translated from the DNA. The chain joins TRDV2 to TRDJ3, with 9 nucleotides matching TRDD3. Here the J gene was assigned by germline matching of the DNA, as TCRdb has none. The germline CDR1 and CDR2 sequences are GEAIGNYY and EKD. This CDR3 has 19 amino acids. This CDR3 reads CACDTAGGYSSRDTRQMFF. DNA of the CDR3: TGTGCCTGTGACACCGCCGGGGGATACAGCTCCCGGGACACCCGACAGATGTTTTTC.

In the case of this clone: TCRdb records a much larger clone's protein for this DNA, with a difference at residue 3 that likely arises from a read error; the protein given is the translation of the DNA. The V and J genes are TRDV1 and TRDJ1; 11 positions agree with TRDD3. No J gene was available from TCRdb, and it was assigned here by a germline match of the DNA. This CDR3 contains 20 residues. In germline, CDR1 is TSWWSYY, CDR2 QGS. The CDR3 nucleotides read TGTGCTCCTGGGGGCCCCGATTTTAGTCTACTGGGGGATAAGACCGATAAACTCATCTTT. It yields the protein CAPGGPDFSLLGDKTDKLIF.

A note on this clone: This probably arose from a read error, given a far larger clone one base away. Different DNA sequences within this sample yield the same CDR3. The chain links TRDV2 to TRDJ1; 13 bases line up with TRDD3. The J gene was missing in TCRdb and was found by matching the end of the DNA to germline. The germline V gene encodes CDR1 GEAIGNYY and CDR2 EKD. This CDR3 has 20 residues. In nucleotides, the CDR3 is TGTGCCTGTGACTCCGGGTACTGGGGGATACGCGGGGAAAACACCGACAAACTCATCTTT. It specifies CACDSGYWGIRGENTDKLIF.

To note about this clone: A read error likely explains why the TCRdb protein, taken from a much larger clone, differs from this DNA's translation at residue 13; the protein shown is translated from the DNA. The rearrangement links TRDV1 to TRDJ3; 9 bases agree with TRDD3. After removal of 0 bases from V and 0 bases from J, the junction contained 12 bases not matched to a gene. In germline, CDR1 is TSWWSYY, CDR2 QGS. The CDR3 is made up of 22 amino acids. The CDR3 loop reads CALGELPPKGDTPSWDTRQMFF. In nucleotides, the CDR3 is TGTGCTCTTGGGGAACTCCCCCCAAAAGGGGATACGCCCTCCTGGGACACCCGACAGATGTTTTTC.

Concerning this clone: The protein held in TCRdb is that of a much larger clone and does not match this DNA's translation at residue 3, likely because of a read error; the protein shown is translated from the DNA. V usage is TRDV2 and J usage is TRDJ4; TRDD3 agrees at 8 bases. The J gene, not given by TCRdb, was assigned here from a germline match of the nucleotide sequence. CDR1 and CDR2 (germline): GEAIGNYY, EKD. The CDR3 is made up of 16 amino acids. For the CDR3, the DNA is TGTGCCGGTGACACAAAGGCTGTCGGGGATACTAGACCCCTGATCTTT. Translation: CAGDTKAVGDTRPLIF.

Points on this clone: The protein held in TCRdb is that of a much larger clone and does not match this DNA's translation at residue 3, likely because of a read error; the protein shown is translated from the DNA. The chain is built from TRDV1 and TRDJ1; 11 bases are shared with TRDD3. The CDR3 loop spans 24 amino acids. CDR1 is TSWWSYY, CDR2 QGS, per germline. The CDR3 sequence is CAHGEPFTFLNWGIYPRYTDKLIF. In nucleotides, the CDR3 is TGTGCTCATGGGGAGCCTTTTACCTTCCTCAACTGGGGGATATATCCTAGGTACACCGATAAACTCATCTTT.

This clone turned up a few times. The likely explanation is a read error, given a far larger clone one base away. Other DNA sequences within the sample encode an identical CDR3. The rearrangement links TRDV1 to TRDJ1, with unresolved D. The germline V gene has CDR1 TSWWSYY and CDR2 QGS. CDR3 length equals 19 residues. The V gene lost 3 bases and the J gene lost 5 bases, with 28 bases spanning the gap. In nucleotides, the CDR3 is TGTGCTCTTGGGGATCCGGGACCCCCACACCCCCTTTGCACAGATAAACTCATCTTT. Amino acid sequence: CALGDPGPPHPLCTDKLIF.

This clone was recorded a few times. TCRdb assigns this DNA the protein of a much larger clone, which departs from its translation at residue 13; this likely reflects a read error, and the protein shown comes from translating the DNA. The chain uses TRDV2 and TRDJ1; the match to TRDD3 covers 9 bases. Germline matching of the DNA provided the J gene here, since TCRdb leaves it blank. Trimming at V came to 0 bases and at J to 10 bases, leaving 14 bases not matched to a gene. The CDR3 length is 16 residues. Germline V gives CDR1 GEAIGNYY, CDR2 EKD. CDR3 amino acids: CACDTEFLGDVNRLIF. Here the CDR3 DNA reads TGTGCCTGTGACACCGAGTTTCTGGGGGATGTAAATAGACTCATCTTT.

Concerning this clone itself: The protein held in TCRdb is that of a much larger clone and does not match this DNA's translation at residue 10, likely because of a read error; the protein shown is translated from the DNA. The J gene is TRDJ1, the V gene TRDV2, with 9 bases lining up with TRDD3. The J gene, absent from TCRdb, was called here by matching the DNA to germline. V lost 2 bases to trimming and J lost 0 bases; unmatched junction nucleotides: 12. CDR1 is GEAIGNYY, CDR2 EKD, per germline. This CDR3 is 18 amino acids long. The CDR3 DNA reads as TGTGCCTGTGACAGTAGGACTGGGGGACGTCTCTACACCGATAAACTCATCTTT. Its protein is CACDSRTGGRLYTDKLIF.

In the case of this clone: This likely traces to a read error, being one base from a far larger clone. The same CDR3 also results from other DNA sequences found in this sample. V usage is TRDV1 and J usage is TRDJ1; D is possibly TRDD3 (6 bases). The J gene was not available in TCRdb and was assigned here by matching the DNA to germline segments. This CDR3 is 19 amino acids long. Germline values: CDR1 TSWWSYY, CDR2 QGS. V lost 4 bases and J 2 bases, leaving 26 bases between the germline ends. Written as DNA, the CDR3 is TGTGCTCTTGGGGCTTTCCTTTTGGGGGGACTACCGTATACCGATAAACTCATCTTT. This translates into CALGAFLLGGLPYTDKLIF.

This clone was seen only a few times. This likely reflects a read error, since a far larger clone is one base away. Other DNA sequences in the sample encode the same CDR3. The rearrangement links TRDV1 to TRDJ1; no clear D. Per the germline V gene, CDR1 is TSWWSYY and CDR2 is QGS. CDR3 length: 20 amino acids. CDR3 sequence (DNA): TGTGCTCTTGGGGAACTAGGGCCCTATGGCAATGGCCACCAAGCCGATAAGCTCATCTTT. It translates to CALGELGPYGNGHQADKLIF.

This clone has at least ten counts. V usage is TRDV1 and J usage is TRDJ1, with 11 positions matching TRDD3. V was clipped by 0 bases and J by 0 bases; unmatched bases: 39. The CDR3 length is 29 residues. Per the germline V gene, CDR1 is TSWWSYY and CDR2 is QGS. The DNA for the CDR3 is TGTGCTCTTGGGGAACTTCCCCCAGACGACATAGTATTACTGGGGGATAGACCGGGGGGGTGGCGGTACACCGATAAACTCATCTTT. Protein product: CALGELPPDDIVLLGDRPGGWRYTDKLIF.

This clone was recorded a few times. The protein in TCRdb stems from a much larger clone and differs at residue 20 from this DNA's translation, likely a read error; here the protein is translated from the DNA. This CDR3 reads CACDTLAPSPTAGGSYTDGYKLIF. CDR3 DNA: TGTGCCTGTGACACCCTGGCCCCCTCTCCTACGGCTGGGGGATCGTACACCGATGGTTATAAACTCATCTTT. J is TRDJ1 and V is TRDV2; 9 nucleotides agree with TRDD3. The J gene, missing from TCRdb, was assigned here through DNA to germline matching. V lost 0 bases to trimming and J lost 6 bases; unmatched junction nucleotides: 34. CDR1 is GEAIGNYY, CDR2 EKD, per germline. This CDR3 has 24 amino acids.

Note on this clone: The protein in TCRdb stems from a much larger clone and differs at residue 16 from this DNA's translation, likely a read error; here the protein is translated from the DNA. DNA of the CDR3: TGTGCTCTTGGGGAACTCTCGGGGGATACGCCCTACACCGATAAACCCATCTTT. This gives the protein CALGELSGDTPYTDKPIF. No J gene was assigned, while the V gene was called as TRDV1; the table names TRDD3, a call not compared with the DNA. The CDR3 is 18 residues long. Germline assignment: CDR1 TSWWSYY and CDR2 QGS.